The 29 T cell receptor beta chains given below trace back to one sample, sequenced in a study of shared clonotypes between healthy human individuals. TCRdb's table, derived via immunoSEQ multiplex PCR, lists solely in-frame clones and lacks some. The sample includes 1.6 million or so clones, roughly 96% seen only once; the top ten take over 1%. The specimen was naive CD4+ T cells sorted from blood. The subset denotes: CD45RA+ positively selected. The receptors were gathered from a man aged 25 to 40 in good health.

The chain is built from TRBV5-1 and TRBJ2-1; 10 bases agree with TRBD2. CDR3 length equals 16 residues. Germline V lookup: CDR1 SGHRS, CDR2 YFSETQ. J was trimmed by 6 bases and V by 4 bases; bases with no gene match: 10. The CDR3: CASSPNSGGNGNEQFF. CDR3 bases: TGCGCCAGCAGCCCCAATAGCGGGGGGAACGGCAATGAGCAGTTCTTC. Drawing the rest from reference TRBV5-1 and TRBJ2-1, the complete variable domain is KAGVTQTPRYLIKTRGQQVTLSCSPISGHRSVSWYQQTPGQGLQFLFEYFSETQRNKGNFPGRFSGRQFSNSRSEMNVSTLELGDSALYLCASSPNSGGNGNEQFFGPGTRLTVL.

In DNA, the CDR3 is TGTGCCAGCAGCTTGGAATCAGGTGTATGGGAGACCCAGTACTTC. Translation: CASSLESGVWETQYF. The chain uses TRBV7-2 and TRBJ2-5; no definite D call. CDR3 length: 15 residues. V was pared by 3 bases and J by 5 bases, with 16 bases between. From germline, CDR1 is SGHTA and CDR2 FQGNSA.

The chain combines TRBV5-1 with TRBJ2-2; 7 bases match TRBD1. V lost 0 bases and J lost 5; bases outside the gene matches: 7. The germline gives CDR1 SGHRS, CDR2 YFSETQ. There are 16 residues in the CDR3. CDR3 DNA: TGCGCCAGCAGCTTGGGACCAAACAGGGGTACCGGGGAGCTGTTTTTT. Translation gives CASSLGPNRGTGELFF.

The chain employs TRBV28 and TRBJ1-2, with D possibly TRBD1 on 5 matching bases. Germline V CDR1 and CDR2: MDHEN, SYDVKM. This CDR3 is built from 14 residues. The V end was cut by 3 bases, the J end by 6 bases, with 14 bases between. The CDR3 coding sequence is TGTGCCAGCAGTTTGCCCCGCGGGGGAAATGGCTACACCTTC. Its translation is CASSLPRGGNGYTF.

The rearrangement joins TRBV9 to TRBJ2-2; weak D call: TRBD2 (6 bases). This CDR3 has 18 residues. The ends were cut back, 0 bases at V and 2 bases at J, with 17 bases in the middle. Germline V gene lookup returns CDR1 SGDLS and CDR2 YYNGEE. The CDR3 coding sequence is TGTGCCAGCAGCGTAGAAGGGACTGTTCCCATTAACACCGGGGAGCTGTTTTTT. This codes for CASSVEGTVPINTGELFF.

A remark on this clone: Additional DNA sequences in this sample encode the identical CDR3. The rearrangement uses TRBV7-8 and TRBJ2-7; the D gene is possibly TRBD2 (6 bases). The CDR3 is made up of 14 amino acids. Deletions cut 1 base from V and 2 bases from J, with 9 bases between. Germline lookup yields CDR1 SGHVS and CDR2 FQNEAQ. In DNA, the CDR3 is TGTGCCAGCAGCTTAGTCGCGGGAACCTACGAGCAGTACTTC. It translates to CASSLVAGTYEQYF.

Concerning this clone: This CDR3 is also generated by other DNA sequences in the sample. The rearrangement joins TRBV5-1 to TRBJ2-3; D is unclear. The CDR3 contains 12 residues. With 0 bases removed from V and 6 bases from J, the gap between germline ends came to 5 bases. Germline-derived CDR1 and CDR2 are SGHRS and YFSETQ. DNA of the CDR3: TGCGCCAGCAGCTTGGCCTGGGATACGCAGTATTTT. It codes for CASSLAWDTQYF. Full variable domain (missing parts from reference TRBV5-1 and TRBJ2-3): KAGVTQTPRYLIKTRGQQVTLSCSPISGHRSVSWYQQTPGQGLQFLFEYFSETQRNKGNFPGRFSGRQFSNSRSEMNVSTLELGDSALYLCASSLAWDTQYFGPGTRLTVL.

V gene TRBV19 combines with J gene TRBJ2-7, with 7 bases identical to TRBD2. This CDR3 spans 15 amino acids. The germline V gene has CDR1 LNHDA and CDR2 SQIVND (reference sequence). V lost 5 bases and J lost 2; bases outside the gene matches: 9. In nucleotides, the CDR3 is TGTGCCAGTAGTTCGCGACTAGCACGCACCTACGAGCAGTACTTC. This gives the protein CASSSRLARTYEQYF. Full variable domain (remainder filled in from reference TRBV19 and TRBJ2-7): DGGITQSPKYLFRKEGQNVTLSCEQNLNHDAMYWYRQDPGQGLRLIYYSQIVNDFQKGDIAEGYSVSREKKESFPLTVTSAQKNPTAFYLCASSSRLARTYEQYFGPGTRLTVT.

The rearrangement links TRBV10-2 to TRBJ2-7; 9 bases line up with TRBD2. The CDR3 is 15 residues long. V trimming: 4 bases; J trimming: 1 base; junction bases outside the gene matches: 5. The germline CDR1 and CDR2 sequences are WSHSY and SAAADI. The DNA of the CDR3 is TGCGCCAGCAGTGGGGCGGGAGGGCGGTCCTACGAGCAGTACTTC. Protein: CASSGAGGRSYEQYF.

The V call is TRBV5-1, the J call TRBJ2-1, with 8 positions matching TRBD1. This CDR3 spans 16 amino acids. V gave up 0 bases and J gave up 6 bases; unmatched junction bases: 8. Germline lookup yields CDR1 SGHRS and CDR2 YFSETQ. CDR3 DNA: TGCGCCAGCAGCTTGGGCCCCCAGGGGGCCCTCAATGAGCAGTTCTTC. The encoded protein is CASSLGPQGALNEQFF.

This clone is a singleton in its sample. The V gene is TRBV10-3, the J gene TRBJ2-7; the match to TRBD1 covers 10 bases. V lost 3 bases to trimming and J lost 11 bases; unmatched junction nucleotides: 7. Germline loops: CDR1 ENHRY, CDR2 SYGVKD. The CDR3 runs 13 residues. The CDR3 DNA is TGTGCCATCAGTGAAAGACAGGGGGCAGATAAGTACTTC. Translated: CAISERQGADKYF.

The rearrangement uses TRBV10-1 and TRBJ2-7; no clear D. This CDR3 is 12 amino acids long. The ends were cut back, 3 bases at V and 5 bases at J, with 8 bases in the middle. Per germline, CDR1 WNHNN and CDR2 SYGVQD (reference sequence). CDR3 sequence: CASSDHPDEQYF. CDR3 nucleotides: TGCGCCAGCAGTGACCATCCGGACGAGCAGTACTTC.

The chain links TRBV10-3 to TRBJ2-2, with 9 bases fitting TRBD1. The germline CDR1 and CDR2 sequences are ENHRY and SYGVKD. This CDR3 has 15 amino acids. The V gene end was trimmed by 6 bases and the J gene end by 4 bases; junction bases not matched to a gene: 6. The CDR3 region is CAISQQTGGTGELFF. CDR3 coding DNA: TGTGCCATCAGCCAACAGACAGGGGGCACCGGGGAGCTGTTTTTT.

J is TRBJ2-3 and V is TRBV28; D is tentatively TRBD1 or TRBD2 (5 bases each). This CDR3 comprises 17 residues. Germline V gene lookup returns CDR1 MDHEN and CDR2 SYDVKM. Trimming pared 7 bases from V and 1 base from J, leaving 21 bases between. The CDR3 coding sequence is TGTGCCAGCAACTCATGGGGGTCTCTGGGGGGCACAGATACGCAGTATTTT. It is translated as CASNSWGSLGGTDTQYF. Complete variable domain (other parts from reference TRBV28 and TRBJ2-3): DVKVTQSSRYLVKRTGEKVFLECVQDMDHENMFWYRQDPGLGLRLIYFSYDVKMKEKGDIPEGYSVSREKKERFSLILESASTNQTSMYLCASNSWGSLGGTDTQYFGPGTRLTVL.

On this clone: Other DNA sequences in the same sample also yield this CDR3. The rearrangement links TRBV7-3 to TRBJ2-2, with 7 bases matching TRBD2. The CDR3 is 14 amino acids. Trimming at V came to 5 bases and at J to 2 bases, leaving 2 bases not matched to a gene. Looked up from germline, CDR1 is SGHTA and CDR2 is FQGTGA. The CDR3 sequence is CASSRGLNTGELFF. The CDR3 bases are TGTGCCAGCAGCCGGGGACTAAACACCGGGGAGCTGTTTTTT.

The DNA for the CDR3 is TGTGCCAGCAGTGCACCCGCTGGGGTTTCTGGTGATGAGCAGTTCTTC. This encodes CASSAPAGVSGDEQFF. V and J are TRBV2 and TRBJ2-1; no definite D call. V was pared by 4 bases and J by 8 bases, with 21 bases between. CDR3 length equals 16 residues. In germline, CDR1 is SNHLY, CDR2 FYNNEI.

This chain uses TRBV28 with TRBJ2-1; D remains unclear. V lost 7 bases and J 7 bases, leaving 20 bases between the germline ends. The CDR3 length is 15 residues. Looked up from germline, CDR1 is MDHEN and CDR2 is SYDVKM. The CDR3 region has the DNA TGTGCCAGCACCACACCCACCCGATTCGGGAATGAGCAGTTCTTC. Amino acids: CASTTPTRFGNEQFF.

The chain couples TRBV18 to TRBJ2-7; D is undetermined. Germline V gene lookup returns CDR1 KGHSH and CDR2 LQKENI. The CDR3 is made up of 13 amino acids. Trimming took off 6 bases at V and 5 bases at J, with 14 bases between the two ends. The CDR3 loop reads CASSSSSQNEQYF. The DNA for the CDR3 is TGTGCCAGCTCTTCAAGTTCCCAGAACGAGCAGTACTTC.

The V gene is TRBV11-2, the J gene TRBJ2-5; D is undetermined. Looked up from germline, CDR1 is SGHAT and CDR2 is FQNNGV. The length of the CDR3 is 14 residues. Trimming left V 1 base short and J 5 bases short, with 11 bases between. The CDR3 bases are TGTGCCAGCAGCTTAGCGTCCACCCGGGAGACCCAGTACTTC. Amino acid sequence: CASSLASTRETQYF.

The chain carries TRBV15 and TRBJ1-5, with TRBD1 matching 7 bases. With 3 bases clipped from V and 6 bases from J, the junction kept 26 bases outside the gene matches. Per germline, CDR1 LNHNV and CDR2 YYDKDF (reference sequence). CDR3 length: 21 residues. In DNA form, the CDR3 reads TGTGCCACCAGCAGTGGGAATAAGCGATTACCAGGGACAGTCAGGTTTCAGCCCCAGCATTTT. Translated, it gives CATSSGNKRLPGTVRFQPQHF.

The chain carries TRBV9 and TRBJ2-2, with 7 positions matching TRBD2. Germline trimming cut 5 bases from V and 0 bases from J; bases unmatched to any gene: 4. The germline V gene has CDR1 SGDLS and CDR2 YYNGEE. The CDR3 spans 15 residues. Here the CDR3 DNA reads TGTGCCAGCAGTACTCTAGCGGCGAACACCGGGGAGCTGTTTTTT. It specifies CASSTLAANTGELFF.

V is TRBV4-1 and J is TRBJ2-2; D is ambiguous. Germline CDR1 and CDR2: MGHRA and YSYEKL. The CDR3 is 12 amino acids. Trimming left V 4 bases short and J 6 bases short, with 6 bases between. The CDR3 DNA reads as TGCGCCAGCAGCCCATTCCCCGGGGAGCTGTTTTTT. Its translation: CASSPFPGELFF.

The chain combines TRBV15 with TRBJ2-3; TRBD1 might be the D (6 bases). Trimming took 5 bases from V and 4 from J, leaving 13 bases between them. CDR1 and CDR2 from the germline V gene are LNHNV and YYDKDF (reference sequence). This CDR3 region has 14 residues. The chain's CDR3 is CATSFGQTSDTQYF. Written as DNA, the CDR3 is TGTGCCACCAGCTTTGGACAGACTTCAGATACGCAGTATTTT.

Here the CDR3 DNA reads TGCGCCAGCAGTCATACGGACAGATGGCAGCCCCAGCATTTT. This translates into CASSHTDRWQPQHF. The chain combines TRBV10-2 with TRBJ1-5; D possibly corresponds to TRBD1 (6 bases). Trimming removed 5 bases from V and 7 bases from J, with 15 bases in between. In germline, CDR1 is WSHSY, CDR2 SAAADI. The CDR3 spans 14 residues.

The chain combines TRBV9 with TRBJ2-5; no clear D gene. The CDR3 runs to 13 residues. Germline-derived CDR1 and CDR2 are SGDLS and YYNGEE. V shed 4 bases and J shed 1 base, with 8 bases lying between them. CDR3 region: CASSPHSQETQYF. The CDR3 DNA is TGTGCCAGCAGCCCACACTCCCAAGAGACCCAGTACTTC.

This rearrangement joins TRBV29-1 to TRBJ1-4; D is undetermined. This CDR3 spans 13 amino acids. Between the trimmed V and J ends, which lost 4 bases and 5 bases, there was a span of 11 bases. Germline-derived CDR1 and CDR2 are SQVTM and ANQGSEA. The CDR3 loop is CSVVSTTNEKLFF. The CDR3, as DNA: TGCAGCGTTGTCTCCACGACGAATGAAAAACTGTTTTTT.

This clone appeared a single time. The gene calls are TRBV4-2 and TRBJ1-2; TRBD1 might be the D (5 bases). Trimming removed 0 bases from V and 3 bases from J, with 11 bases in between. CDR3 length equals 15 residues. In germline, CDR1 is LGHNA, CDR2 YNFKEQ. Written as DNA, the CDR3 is TGTGCCAGCAGCCAAGATATCGGGGGGTACTATGGCTACACCTTC. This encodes CASSQDIGGYYGYTF.

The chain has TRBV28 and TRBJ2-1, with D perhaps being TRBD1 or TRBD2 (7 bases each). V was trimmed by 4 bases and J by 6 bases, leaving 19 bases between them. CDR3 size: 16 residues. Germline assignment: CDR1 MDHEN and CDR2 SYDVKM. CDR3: CASSSPSGQGGNEQFF. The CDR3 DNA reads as TGTGCCAGCAGTTCGCCTAGCGGCCAGGGGGGCAATGAGCAGTTCTTC.

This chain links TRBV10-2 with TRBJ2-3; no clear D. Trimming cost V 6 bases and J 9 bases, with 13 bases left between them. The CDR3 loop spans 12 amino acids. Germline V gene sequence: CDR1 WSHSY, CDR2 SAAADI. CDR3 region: CASSSVDETQYF. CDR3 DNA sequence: TGCGCCAGCAGCTCAGTGGATGAAACGCAGTATTTT.